This T cell receptor (beta chain) is from a study of shared clonotypes between healthy human individuals. In regard to this clone: The antigen remains unidentified.

Repertoires were generated with immunoSEQ multiplex PCR, while TCRdb's copy carries only in-frame clones and drops some. The sample carries millions of clones, roughly nine tenths recorded once. Germline-derived CDR1 and CDR2 are WSHSY and SAAADI. The CDR3 extends over 11 amino acids. V was clipped by 7 bases and J by 4 bases, with 6 bases between them. Study results and caveats: Inspection by rarefaction showed sorted-subset sequencing to be incomplete despite large depth. Donor clonotype sharing was expected to depend on sequencing depth. Compared with clonotypes that all four donors shared, non-shared clonotypes had lower generation probabilities.

Investigators divided CD4+ cells into CD45RA+ naive and CD45RA-negative memory subsets. This sequence joins TRBV10-2 and TRBJ2-3; D call uncertain. The source material was naive CD4+ T cells sorted from blood. As for subset: CD45RA+ positively selected. The sequence derives from a man aged 18 to 29 in good health. CDR3 sequence: CASKGPDTQYF. In DNA form, the CDR3 reads TGCGCCAGCAAAGGCCCAGATACGCAGTATTTT.